These 30 T cell receptor beta chains were all obtained from the same sample, sequenced in a study of T cells in Graves' hyperthyroidism and ophthalmopathy. Researchers amplified the TCR beta CDR3 regions from RNA transcripts. HTBI primers drove first-round RT-PCR of the TCR CDR3. TCRdb re-called the multiplex PCR reads through MiXCR, storing one row per CDR3 protein. The data show under 400,000 distinct CDR3 sequences, about 16% seen once. Sequenced sample: blood. These TCRs come from a woman aged 55-70 years with Graves' ophthalmopathy.

The chain combines TRBV5-4 with TRBJ2-5; 9 nucleotides align to TRBD2. Per the germline V gene, CDR1 is SGHNT and CDR2 is YYREEE (reference sequence). CDR3 size: 14 residues. V lost 4 bases to trimming and J lost 3 bases; unmatched junction nucleotides: 4. CDR3 protein: CASSRRLAEETQYF. CDR3 bases: TGTGCCAGCAGCCGGCGACTAGCGGAAGAGACCCAGTACTTC.

This chain joins TRBV27 and TRBJ2-3; 9 nucleotides agree with TRBD2. The CDR3 runs to 16 residues. Germline lookup yields CDR1 MNHEY and CDR2 SMNVEV (reference sequence). The ends lost 5 bases at V and 7 bases at J; junction bases unmatched: 13. The CDR3 DNA reads as TGTGCCAGCAGTCCCCCGCGGTCTAGCGGGATAAATACGCAGTATTTT. It yields the protein CASSPPRSSGINTQYF.

This clonotype was counted a few times. V is TRBV9 and J is TRBJ2-7; a weak D match, TRBD2 (6 bases). The CDR3 has 13 residues. Germline V gene data show CDR1 as SGDLS and CDR2 as YYNGEE. V shed 4 bases and J shed 7 bases, with 15 bases lying between them. DNA for the CDR3: TGTGCCAGCAGCCCCGGGGTAGCGGAAGAGCAGTACTTC. Its protein is CASSPGVAEEQYF.

This clonotype was counted ten times or more. The V gene is TRBV5-1, the J gene TRBJ2-7, with unresolved D. The V end lost 2 bases, the J end lost 4 bases, and 13 bases lay between the germline ends. The germline V gene encodes CDR1 SGHRS and CDR2 YFSETQ. CDR3 size: 14 residues. CDR3 sequence: CASSLKGTPYEQYF. CDR3 DNA: TGCGCCAGCAGCTTAAAAGGAACGCCTTACGAGCAGTACTTC.

Of note for this clonotype: The germline gene is not matched at one end of the junction; a read error may be the cause. The gene calls are TRBV20-1 and TRBJ2-1, with D perhaps TRBD2 (5 bases). The CDR3 runs 12 residues. The germline V gene has CDR1 DFQATT and CDR2 SNEGSKA (reference sequence). CDR3 DNA: TGCAGTGCTGAGGGCAGACTCAATGAGCAGCTCTTC. This encodes CSAEGRLNEQLF.

This clonotype was picked up a small number of times. This sequence joins TRBV10-3 and TRBJ2-1; 10 positions agree with TRBD2. Germline CDR1 and CDR2: ENHRY and SYGVKD. CDR3 size: 17 residues. Trimming took 4 bases from V and 0 from J; bases not matched to a gene: 6. CDR3 in DNA: TGTGCCATCAGTGGGGGTAGCGGGAGGCGCTCCTACAATGAGCAGTTCTTC. Translating gives CAISGGSGRRSYNEQFF.

This clonotype has only one observation. This may be a read error, as it is one base from a much larger clone. The V gene is TRBV11-2, the J gene TRBJ1-5; a weak D match, TRBD1 (6 bases). Germline lookup yields CDR1 SGHAT and CDR2 FQNNGV. CDR3 length equals 13 residues. V lost 4 bases to trimming and J lost 7 bases, with 11 bases between them. The CDR3 reads CASSSGAGQPQHF. The CDR3 DNA reads TGTGCCAGCAGCTCAGGGGCAGGGCAGCCCCAGCATTTT. Based on the CDR3 plus reference TRBV11-2 and TRBJ1-5, the full variable domain is EAGVAQSPRYKIIEKRQSVAFWCNPISGHATLYWYQQILGQGPKLLIQFQNNGVVDDSQLPKDRFSAERLKGVDSTLKIQPAKLEDSAVYLCASSSGAGQPQHFGDGTRLSIL.

This clonotype occurred many times. This chain joins TRBV27 and TRBJ1-5, with TRBD1 matching 8 bases. The germline gives CDR1 MNHEY, CDR2 SMNVEV (reference sequence). Trimming removed 7 bases from V and 6 bases from J; junction bases left unmatched: 8. The CDR3 is 14 amino acids. The CDR3 region has the DNA TGTGCCAGCACCTTTTCAGGGGGCGGTCAGCCCCAGCATTTT. The encoded protein is CASTFSGGGQPQHF.

This clonotype was recorded a few times. The CDR3 is CASSKSRGRYTEAFF. CDR3 coding DNA: TGTGCCAGCAGTAAGTCGCGGGGCAGGTACACTGAAGCTTTCTTT. The rearrangement joins TRBV6-1 to TRBJ1-1; tentative D call: TRBD1 (5 bases). The length of the CDR3 is 15 residues. Germline values: CDR1 MNHNS, CDR2 SASEGT. Trimming left V 5 bases short and J 3 bases short, with 16 bases between.

This chain uses TRBV6-2 or TRBV6-3 with TRBJ1-4; 7 bases map to TRBD1. CDR3 size: 14 residues. CDR1 is MNHEY and CDR2 is SVGEGT in the germline V gene. Germline trimming cut 8 bases from V and 7 bases from J; bases unmatched to any gene: 10. The CDR3 loop is CASGDRQGGEKLFF. Here the CDR3 DNA reads TGTGCCAGCGGGGACAGACAGGGAGGTGAAAAACTGTTTTTT.

This clonotype was seen many times. The chain uses TRBV28 and TRBJ2-7; 9 nucleotides line up with TRBD1. Germline assignment: CDR1 MDHEN and CDR2 SYDVKM. V trimming: 5 bases; J trimming: 1 base; junction bases outside the gene matches: 6. This CDR3 is 15 amino acids long. CDR3 residues: CASSTPGQGSYEQYF. In nucleotides, the CDR3 is TGTGCCAGCAGTACCCCGGGACAGGGATCCTACGAGCAGTACTTC. Full variable domain (rest looked up from reference TRBV28 and TRBJ2-7): DVKVTQSSRYLVKRTGEKVFLECVQDMDHENMFWYRQDPGLGLRLIYFSYDVKMKEKGDIPEGYSVSREKKERFSLILESASTNQTSMYLCASSTPGQGSYEQYFGPGTRLTVT.

This clonotype was seen many times. The J gene is TRBJ2-4, the V gene TRBV6-1; D gene unclear. The CDR3 runs to 12 residues. V shed 0 bases and J shed 3 bases, with 0 bases lying between them. Germline CDR1 is MNHNS and CDR2 is SASEGT. In DNA form, the CDR3 reads TGTGCCAGCAGTGAAGCCAAAAACATTCAGTACTTC. It specifies CASSEAKNIQYF.

This sequence joins TRBV11-2 and TRBJ2-2; TRBD2 matches 7 bases. Germline V lookup: CDR1 SGHAT, CDR2 FQNNGV. The CDR3 totals 15 residues. V lost 4 bases to trimming and J lost 5 bases; unmatched junction nucleotides: 7. For the CDR3, the DNA is TGTGCCAGCAGCTATCGACTAGCAGGGACCGGGGAGCTGTTTTTT. It codes for CASSYRLAGTGELFF.

The chain links TRBV19 to TRBJ1-5; the D is unclear. From germline, CDR1 is LNHDA and CDR2 SQIVND (reference sequence). The CDR3 runs to 15 residues. V lost 4 bases and J 0 bases, leaving 10 bases between the germline ends. In nucleotides, the CDR3 is TGTGCCAGTAGTAGGACCGTCTATAGCAATCAGCCCCAGCATTTT. Amino acid sequence: CASSRTVYSNQPQHF.

DNA for the CDR3: TGTGCCAGCAGTACCCCCGGGGCGGGGACCTACAATGAGCAGTTCTTC. Translated: CASSTPGAGTYNEQFF. The genes are TRBV28 and TRBJ2-1, with D tentatively TRBD2 (6 bases). The V gene's germline CDR1 is MDHEN and CDR2 SYDVKM. The germline V and J ends were trimmed by 5 bases and 2 bases, with 16 bases remaining between them. This CDR3 has 16 amino acids.

About this clonotype itself: A single base separates this from a much larger clone, so it may be a read error. The CDR3 DNA follows: TGCAGCGCCACGCCAGGGGGGGACAGGGGGTGGGGGGGGGCCATGAACACTGGAGCTTTCTTT. It yields the protein CSATPGGDRGWGGAMNTGAFF. The genes are TRBV29-1 and TRBJ1-1, with TRBD1 identical over 11 bases. Germline assignment: CDR1 SQVTM and CDR2 ANQGSEA. The CDR3 totals 21 residues.

This clonotype was observed a few times. The chain carries TRBV6-1 and TRBJ1-4; D gene unclear. The V end was cut by 8 bases, the J end by 0 bases, with 7 bases between. CDR1 and CDR2 from the germline V gene are MNHNS and SASEGT. This CDR3 comprises 13 residues. The CDR3 loop is CASLGATNEKLFF. The CDR3 DNA is TGTGCCAGCCTCGGCGCAACTAATGAAAAACTGTTTTTT.

The chain joins TRBV6-2 or TRBV6-3 to TRBJ2-7; D may match TRBD1 or TRBD2 (6 bases each). Germline loops: CDR1 MNHEY, CDR2 SVGEGT. This CDR3 comprises 13 residues. V dropped 8 bases and J dropped 7 bases, with 18 bases sitting between them. The chain's CDR3 is CASPMGGIAEQYF. The CDR3 region has the DNA TGTGCCAGCCCCATGGGGGGCATAGCGGAGCAGTACTTC.

This sequence joins TRBV9 and TRBJ1-2; a weak D match, TRBD1 (5 bases). CDR1 and CDR2 (germline): SGDLS, YYNGEE. The V end lost 3 bases, the J end lost 5 bases, and 14 bases lay between the germline ends. The CDR3 loop spans 14 amino acids. The DNA for the CDR3 is TGTGCCAGCAGCGCAGCCGGGACCGAATATGGCTACACCTTC. Residues: CASSAAGTEYGYTF.

This clonotype was seen a handful of times. CDR3 loop: CASSDRGPNEQYF. CDR3 coding DNA: TGTGCCAGCAGTGACAGGGGGCCGAACGAGCAGTACTTC. The chain carries TRBV28 and TRBJ2-7, with 10 nucleotides matching TRBD1. V dropped 5 bases and J dropped 5; count of bases not matched to a gene: 3. The CDR3 has 13 amino acids. Germline V gives CDR1 MDHEN, CDR2 SYDVKM.

Many counts were recorded for this clonotype. The rearrangement links TRBV6-6 to TRBJ1-2; tentatively, D is TRBD1 (5 bases). The CDR3 is 13 residues long. V shed 0 bases and J shed 6 bases, with 8 bases lying between them. Germline assignment: CDR1 MNHNY and CDR2 SVGAGI (reference sequence). The CDR3 DNA reads TGTGCCAGCAGTTACTCACGAGGGGATGGCTACACCTTC. Its protein is CASSYSRGDGYTF.

The chain links TRBV29-1 to TRBJ2-1; D is possibly TRBD2 (6 bases). V was clipped by 2 bases and J by 0 bases, with 11 bases between them. The CDR3 is made up of 15 amino acids. Germline values: CDR1 SQVTM, CDR2 ANQGSEA. The CDR3 here is CSVESTGSSYNEQFF. The CDR3 bases are TGCAGCGTTGAAAGTACCGGGAGCTCCTACAATGAGCAGTTCTTC.

Regarding this clonotype: It may be a read error: a sequence one base away is much more abundant. The J gene is TRBJ2-2, the V gene TRBV5-1; D unclear. This CDR3 comprises 13 residues. Trimming took off 3 bases at V and 6 bases at J, with 9 bases between the two ends. Germline-derived CDR1 and CDR2 are SGHRS and YFSETQ. The CDR3 here is CASSSRPSGELFF. CDR3 DNA: TGCGCCAGCAGCTCGAGGCCTTCCGGGGAGCTGTTTTTT.

This clonotype was recorded at least ten times. V is TRBV29-1 and J is TRBJ2-7; TRBD1 aligns across 12 bases. This CDR3 has 13 residues. J gave up 4 bases and V 3 bases, and 1 base lay outside the gene matches. CDR1 and CDR2 from the germline V gene are SQVTM and ANQGSEA. CDR3 residues: CSVEGQGAYEQYF. In DNA, the CDR3 is TGCAGCGTTGAGGGACAGGGGGCATACGAGCAGTACTTC.

The chain recombines TRBV5-1 with TRBJ1-5, with TRBD1 matching over 8 bases. Trimming cost V 3 bases and J 4 bases; bases outside gene matches: 6. This CDR3 is built from 15 residues. Germline V lookup: CDR1 SGHRS, CDR2 YFSETQ. The CDR3 DNA is TGCGCCAGCAGCTCAGGGGGCGCAGGTAATCAGCCCCAGCATTTT. Translated, it gives CASSSGGAGNQPQHF. The variable domain in full, with the rest retrieved from reference TRBV5-1 and TRBJ1-5, is KAGVTQTPRYLIKTRGQQVTLSCSPISGHRSVSWYQQTPGQGLQFLFEYFSETQRNKGNFPGRFSGRQFSNSRSEMNVSTLELGDSALYLCASSSGGAGNQPQHFGDGTRLSIL.

At least ten counts were recorded for this clonotype. This chain links TRBV12-3 or TRBV12-4 with TRBJ2-5, with 13 bases aligning to TRBD2. Trimming cost V 7 bases and J 0 bases; bases outside gene matches: 5. The CDR3 totals 16 residues. CDR3 protein: CASTGLAGVYQETQYF. Written as DNA, the CDR3 is TGTGCCAGCACCGGACTAGCGGGAGTCTACCAAGAGACCCAGTACTTC.

There are many counts of this clonotype. This chain connects TRBV5-5 to TRBJ2-5; 10 bases fit TRBD2. With 5 bases clipped from V and 5 bases from J, the junction kept 18 bases outside the gene matches. Germline V gene lookup returns CDR1 SGHKS and CDR2 YYEKEE (reference sequence). This CDR3 has 18 amino acids. DNA of the CDR3: TGTGCCAGCAGTGATCTCCCGGGACTAGCGCCATCAGCGGAGACCCAGTACTTC. It specifies CASSDLPGLAPSAETQYF.

This clonotype showed up just a few times. This rearrangement joins TRBV20-1 to TRBJ2-7; 9 nucleotides align to TRBD2. Per germline, CDR1 DFQATT and CDR2 SNEGSKA (reference sequence). CDR3 size: 14 residues. Unmatched junction bases numbered 7, after V lost 5 bases and J lost 2 bases. CDR3 sequence: CSAGISGRAYEQYF. The CDR3 coding sequence is TGCAGTGCTGGGATTAGCGGGAGAGCCTACGAGCAGTACTTC.

This sequence joins TRBV18 and TRBJ1-6, with a weak D call TRBD1 (5 bases). CDR1 is KGHSH and CDR2 is LQKENI in the germline V gene. The ends were cut back, 6 bases at V and 7 bases at J, with 13 bases in the middle. The CDR3 runs to 14 residues. The CDR3 region has the DNA TGTGCCAGCTCCCCGGGACGGCAAAATTCACCCCTCCACTTT. It translates to CASSPGRQNSPLHF.

This clonotype was observed at least ten times. The J gene is TRBJ2-2, the V gene TRBV4-1, with TRBD2 matching 8 bases. The length of the CDR3 is 16 residues. The germline CDR1 and CDR2 sequences are MGHRA and YSYEKL. V lost 0 bases, J lost 6 bases, and 6 bases stayed unmatched. DNA for the CDR3: TGCGCCAGCAGCCAAGATAGTACGGGAGGGCCCGGGGAGCTGTTTTTT. This gives the protein CASSQDSTGGPGELFF.